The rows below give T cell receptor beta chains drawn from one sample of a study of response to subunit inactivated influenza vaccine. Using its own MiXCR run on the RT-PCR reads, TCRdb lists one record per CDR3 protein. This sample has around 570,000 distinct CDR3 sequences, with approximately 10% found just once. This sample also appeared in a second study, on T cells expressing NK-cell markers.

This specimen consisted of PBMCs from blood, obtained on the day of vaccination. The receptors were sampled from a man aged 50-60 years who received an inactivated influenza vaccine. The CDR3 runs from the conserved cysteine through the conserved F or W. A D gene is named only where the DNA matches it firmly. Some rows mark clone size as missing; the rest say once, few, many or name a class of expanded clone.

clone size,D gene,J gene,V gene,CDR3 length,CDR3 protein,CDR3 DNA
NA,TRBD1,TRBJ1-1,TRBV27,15,CASSTKQGAHTEAFF,TGTGCCAGCAGTACGAAACAGGGGGCCCACACTGAAGCTTTCTTT
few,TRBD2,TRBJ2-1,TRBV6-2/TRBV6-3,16,CASSYTSGRNVREQFF,TGTGCCAGCAGTTACACTAGCGGGAGGAATGTTCGTGAGCAGTTCTTC
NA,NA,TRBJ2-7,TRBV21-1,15,CASSKFWGNSYEQYF,TGTGCCAGCAGCAAATTCTGGGGAAACTCCTACGAGCAGTACTTC
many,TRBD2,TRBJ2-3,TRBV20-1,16,CSATIPGGGPADTQYF,TGCAGTGCTACTATCCCCGGCGGGGGGCCCGCAGATACGCAGTATTTT
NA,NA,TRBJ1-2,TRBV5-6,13,CASSLDRSSGYTF,TGTGCCAGCAGCTTGGACAGGTCAAGCGGCTACACCTTC
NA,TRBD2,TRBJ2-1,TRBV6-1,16,CASRGTSGRTYNEQFF,TGTGCCAGCAGAGGGACTAGCGGGAGGACCTACAATGAGCAGTTCTTC
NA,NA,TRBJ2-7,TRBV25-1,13,CASSEFRGSEQYF,TGTGCCAGCAGTGAATTCAGGGGCAGCGAGCAGTACTTC
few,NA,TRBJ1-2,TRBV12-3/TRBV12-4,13,CASRPGGLPTITF,TGTGCCAGCAGGCCTGGGGGTTTGCCGACTATTACCTTC
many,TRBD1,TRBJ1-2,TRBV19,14,CASRPGQGVYRYTF,TGTGCCAGTAGACCGGGACAGGGCGTCTATCGCTACACCTTC
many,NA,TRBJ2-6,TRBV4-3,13,CASSQDPWDVLTF,TGCGCCAGCAGCCAAGACCCCTGGGACGTCCTGACTTTC
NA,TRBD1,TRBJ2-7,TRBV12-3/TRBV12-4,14,CASSRSPTGREQYF,TGTGCCAGCAGTCGCTCCCCGACAGGGCGCGAGCAGTACTTC
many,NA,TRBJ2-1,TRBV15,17,CATSRGETTGVNNEQFF,TGTGCCACCAGCAGAGGGGAGACGACGGGGGTTAACAATGAGCAGTTCTTC
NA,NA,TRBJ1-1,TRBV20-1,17,CSASPADGGRPNTEAFF,TGCAGTGCTTCTCCCGCCGACGGAGGAAGACCGAACACTGAAGCTTTCTTT
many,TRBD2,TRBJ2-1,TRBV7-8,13,CASGRNSYNEQFF,TGTGCGAGCGGGAGGAATTCCTACAATGAGCAGTTCTTC
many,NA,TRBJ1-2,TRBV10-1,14,CASSDTGTNYGYTF,TGCGCCAGCAGTGACACGGGAACGAACTATGGCTACACCTTC
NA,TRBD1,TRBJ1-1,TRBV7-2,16,CASSIAGQGMSTEAFF,TGTGCCAGCAGCATAGCGGGACAGGGGATGAGTACTGAAGCTTTCTTT
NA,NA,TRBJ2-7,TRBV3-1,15,CASSQGLYPFYEQYF,TGTGCCAGCAGCCAAGGCCTTTACCCTTTTTACGAGCAGTACTTC
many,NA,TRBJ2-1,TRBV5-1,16,CASSLNRYRAYNEQFF,TGCGCCAGCAGCTTGAATCGGTATCGGGCTTACAATGAGCAGTTCTTC
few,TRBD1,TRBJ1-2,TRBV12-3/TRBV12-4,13,CASSSTGGGGYTF,TGTGCCAGCAGTTCGACAGGGGGCGGTGGCTACACCTTC
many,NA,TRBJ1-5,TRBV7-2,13,CASSLQSNQPQHF,TGTGCCAGCAGCTTGCAGAGCAATCAGCCCCAGCATTTT
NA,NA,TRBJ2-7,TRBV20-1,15,CSACGTEGINYEQYF,TGCAGTGCCTGTGGGACGGAAGGGATCAACTACGAGCAGTACTTC
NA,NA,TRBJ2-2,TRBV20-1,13,CSAGPQGNGELFF,TGCAGTGCTGGGCCTCAGGGGAACGGGGAGCTGTTTTTT
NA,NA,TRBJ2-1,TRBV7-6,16,CASSPQVRVYYNEQFF,TGTGCCAGCAGCCCCCAGGTGCGGGTCTACTACAATGAGCAGTTCTTC
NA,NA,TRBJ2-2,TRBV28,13,CASEGRYTGELFF,TGTGCCAGCGAGGGACGTTACACCGGGGAGCTGTTTTTT
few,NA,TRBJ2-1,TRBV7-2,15,CASSAPGFLHNEQFF,TGTGCCAGCAGCGCTCCGGGATTCCTTCACAATGAGCAGTTCTTC
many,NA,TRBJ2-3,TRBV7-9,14,CASSWEGSTDTQYF,TGTGCCAGCAGCTGGGAAGGGAGCACAGATACGCAGTATTTT
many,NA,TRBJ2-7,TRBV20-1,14,CSAREGNTWYEQYF,TGCAGTGCTAGAGAGGGAAACACTTGGTACGAGCAGTACTTC
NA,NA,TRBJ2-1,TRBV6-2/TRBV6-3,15,CASSYGRTRWDEQFF,TGTGCCAGCAGTTATGGTCGAACCCGGTGGGATGAGCAGTTCTTC
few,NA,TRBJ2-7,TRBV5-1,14,CASSHTGDFDEQYF,TGCGCCAGCAGCCACACGGGAGACTTCGACGAGCAGTACTTC
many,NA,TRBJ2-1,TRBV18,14,CASSPWTGGNEQFF,TGTGCCAGCTCACCATGGACCGGAGGGAATGAGCAGTTCTTC
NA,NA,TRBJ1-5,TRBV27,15,CASSFVGNSNQPQDF,TGTGCCAGCAGTTTTGTGGGTAATAGCAATCAGCCCCAGGATTTT
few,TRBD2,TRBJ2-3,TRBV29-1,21,CSAGTGRRGTSGTFFTDTQYF,TGCAGCGCTGGGACGGGGAGGCGAGGGACTAGCGGGACATTTTTCACAGATACGCAGTATTTT
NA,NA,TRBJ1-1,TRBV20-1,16,CSARDSRPAGDTEAFF,TGCAGTGCTAGAGATTCGAGGCCCGCCGGGGACACTGAAGCTTTCTTT
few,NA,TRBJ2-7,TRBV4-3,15,CASSQEGALLYEQYF,TGCGCCAGCAGCCAAGAGGGGGCCCTGCTGTACGAGCAGTACTTC
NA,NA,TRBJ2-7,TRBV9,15,CASSVGQGHSYEQYF,TGTGCCAGCAGCGTAGGGCAGGGCCACTCCTACGAGCAGTACTTC
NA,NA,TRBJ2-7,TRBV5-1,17,CASSLFPRGGNSYEQYF,TGCGCCAGCAGCTTGTTTCCCCGGGGCGGGAATTCCTACGAGCAGTACTTC
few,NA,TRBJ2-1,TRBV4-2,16,CASSQAVSVAYNEQFF,TGTGCCAGCAGCCAAGCGGTCTCCGTGGCATACAATGAGCAGTTCTTC
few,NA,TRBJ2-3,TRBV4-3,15,CASSLFTGNTDTQYF,TGCGCCAGCAGCCTTTTCACGGGGAACACAGATACGCAGTATTTT
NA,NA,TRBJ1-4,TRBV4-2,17,CASSQGQGSATNEKLFF,TGTGCCAGCAGCCAAGGGCAGGGATCGGCAACTAATGAAAAACTGTTTTTT
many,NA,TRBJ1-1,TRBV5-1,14,CASSLAGGDTEAFF,TGCGCCAGCAGCTTGGCCGGTGGGGACACTGAAGCTTTCTTT
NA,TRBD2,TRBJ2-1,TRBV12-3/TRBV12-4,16,CASSPISGSSYNEQFF,TGTGCCAGCAGCCCTATTAGCGGGAGCTCCTACAATGAGCAGTTCTTC
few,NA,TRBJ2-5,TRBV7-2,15,CASSLNPGRSETQYF,TGTGCCAGCAGCTTAAATCCAGGGAGATCAGAGACCCAGTACTTC
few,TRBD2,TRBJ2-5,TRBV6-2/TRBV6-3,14,CASSLAGGPATQYF,TGTGCCAGCAGCCTAGCGGGGGGTCCAGCGACCCAGTACTTC
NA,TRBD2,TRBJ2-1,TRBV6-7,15,CASREREIYYNEQFF,TGTGCCAGCAGAGAGCGGGAAATTTACTACAATGAGCAGTTCTTC
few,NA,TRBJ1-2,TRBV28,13,CASSARGFYGYTF,TGTGCCAGCAGTGCTAGGGGGTTCTATGGCTACACCTTC
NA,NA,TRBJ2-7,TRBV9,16,CASSVAEGLLAAEQYF,TGTGCCAGCAGCGTAGCTGAGGGGTTACTAGCCGCCGAGCAGTACTTC
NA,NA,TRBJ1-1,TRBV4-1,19,CASSQGLGKRRIQDTEAFF,TGCGCCAGCAGCCAAGGTCTGGGAAAAAGACGGATACAAGACACTGAAGCTTTCTTT